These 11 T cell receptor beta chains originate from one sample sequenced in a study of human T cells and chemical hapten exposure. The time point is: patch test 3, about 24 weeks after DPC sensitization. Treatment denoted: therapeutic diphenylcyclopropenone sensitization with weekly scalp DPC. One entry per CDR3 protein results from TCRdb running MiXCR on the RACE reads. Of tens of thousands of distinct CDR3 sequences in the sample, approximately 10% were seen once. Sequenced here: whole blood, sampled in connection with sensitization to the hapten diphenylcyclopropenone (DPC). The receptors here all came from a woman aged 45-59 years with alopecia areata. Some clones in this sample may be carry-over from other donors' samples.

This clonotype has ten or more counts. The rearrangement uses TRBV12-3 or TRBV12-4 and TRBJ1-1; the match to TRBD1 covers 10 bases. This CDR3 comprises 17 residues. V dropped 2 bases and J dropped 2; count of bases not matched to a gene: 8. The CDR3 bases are TGTGCCAGCAGTTTAAGGGACAGGGGCGCCTTAAACACTGAAGCTTTCTTT. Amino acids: CASSLRDRGALNTEAFF.

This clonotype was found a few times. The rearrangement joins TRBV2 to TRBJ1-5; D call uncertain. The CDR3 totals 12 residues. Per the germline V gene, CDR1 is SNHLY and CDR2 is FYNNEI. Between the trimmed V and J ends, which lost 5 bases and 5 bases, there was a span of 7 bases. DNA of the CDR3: TGTGCCAGCAGTTACCTGTATCAGCCCCAGCATTTT. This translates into CASSYLYQPQHF. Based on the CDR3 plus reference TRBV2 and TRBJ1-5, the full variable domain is EPEVTQTPSHQVTQMGQEVILRCVPISNHLYFYWYRQILGQKVEFLVSFYNNEISEKSEIFDDQFSVERPDGSNFTLKIRSTKLEDSAMYFCASSYLYQPQHFGDGTRLSIL.

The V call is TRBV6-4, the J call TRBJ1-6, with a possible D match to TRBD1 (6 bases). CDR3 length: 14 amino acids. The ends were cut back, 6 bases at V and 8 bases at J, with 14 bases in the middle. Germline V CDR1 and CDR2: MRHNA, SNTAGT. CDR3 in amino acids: CASSQTGPDSPLHF. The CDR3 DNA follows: TGTGCCAGCAGCCAAACAGGGCCAGATTCACCCCTCCACTTT.

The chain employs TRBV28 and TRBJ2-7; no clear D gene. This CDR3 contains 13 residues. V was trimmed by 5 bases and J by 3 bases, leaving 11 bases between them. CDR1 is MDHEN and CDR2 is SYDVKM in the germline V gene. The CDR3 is CASSQTIDYEQYF. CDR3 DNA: TGTGCCAGCAGTCAGACGATCGACTACGAGCAGTACTTC.

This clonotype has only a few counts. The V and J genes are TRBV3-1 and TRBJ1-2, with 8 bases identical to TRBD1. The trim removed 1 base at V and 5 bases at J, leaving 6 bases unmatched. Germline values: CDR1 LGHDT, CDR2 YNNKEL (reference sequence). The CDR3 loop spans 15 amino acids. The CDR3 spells CASSQVGGQGYGYTF. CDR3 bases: TGTGCCAGCAGCCAAGTAGGAGGACAGGGATATGGCTACACCTTC.

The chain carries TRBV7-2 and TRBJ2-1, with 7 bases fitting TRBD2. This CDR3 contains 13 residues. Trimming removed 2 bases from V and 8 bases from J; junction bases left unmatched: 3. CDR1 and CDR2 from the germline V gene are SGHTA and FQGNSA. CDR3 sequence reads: CASSLSRGDEQFF. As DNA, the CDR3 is TGTGCCAGCAGCTTAAGCCGGGGGGATGAGCAGTTCTTC.

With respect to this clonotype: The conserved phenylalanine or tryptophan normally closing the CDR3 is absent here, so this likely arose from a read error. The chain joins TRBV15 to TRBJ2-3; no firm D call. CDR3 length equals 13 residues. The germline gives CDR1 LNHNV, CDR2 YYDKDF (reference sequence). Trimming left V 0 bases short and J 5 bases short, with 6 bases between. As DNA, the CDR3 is TGTGCCACCAGCAGAGATCCTCAAGATACGCAGTATTTG. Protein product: CATSRDPQDTQYL.

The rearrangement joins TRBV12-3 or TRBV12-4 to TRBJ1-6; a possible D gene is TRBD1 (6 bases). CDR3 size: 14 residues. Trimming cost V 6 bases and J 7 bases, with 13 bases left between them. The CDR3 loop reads CASSATRGNSPLHF. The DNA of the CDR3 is TGTGCCAGCAGCGCGACCAGGGGAAATTCACCCCTCCACTTT.

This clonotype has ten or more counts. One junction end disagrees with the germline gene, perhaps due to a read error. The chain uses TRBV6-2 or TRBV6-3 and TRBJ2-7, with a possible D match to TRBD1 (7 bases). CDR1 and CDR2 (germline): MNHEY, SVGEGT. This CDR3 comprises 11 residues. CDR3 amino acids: CASSNGGTVIF. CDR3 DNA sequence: TGTGCCAGCAGCAACGGAGGGACAGTCATCTTC.

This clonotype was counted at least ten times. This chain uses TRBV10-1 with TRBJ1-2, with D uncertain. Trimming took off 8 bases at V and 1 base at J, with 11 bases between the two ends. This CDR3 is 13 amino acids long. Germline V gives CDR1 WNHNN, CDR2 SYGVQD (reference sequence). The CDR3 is CASSPGINYGYTF. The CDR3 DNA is TGCGCCAGCTCCCCGGGGATTAACTATGGCTACACCTTC.

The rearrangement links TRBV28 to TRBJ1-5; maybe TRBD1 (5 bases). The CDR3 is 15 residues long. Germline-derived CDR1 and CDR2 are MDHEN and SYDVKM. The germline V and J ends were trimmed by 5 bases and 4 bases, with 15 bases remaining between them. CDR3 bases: TGTGCCAGCAGTGGGGCCGGGGGTAATAATCAGCCCCAGCATTTT. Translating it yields CASSGAGGNNQPQHF.